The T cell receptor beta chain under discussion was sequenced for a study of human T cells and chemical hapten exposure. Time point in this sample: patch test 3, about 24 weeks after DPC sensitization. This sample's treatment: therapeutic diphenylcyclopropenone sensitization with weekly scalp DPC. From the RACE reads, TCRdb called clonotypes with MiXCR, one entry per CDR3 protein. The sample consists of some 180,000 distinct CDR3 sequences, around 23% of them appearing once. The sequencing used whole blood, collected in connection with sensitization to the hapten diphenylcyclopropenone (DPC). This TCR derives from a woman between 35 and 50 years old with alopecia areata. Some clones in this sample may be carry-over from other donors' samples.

The CDR3 protein is CSVEEGTSGVGEQYF. DNA of the CDR3: TGCAGCGTTGAAGAAGGGACTAGCGGGGTAGGGGAGCAGTACTTC. The chain links TRBV29-1 to TRBJ2-7, with TRBD2 identical over 13 bases. Germline lookup yields CDR1 SQVTM and CDR2 ANQGSEA. This CDR3 comprises 15 residues. Trimming took 0 bases from V and 7 from J; bases not matched to a gene: 6.